The present T cell receptor (beta chain) was sequenced within a study of shared clonotypes between healthy human individuals. Repertoires were generated with immunoSEQ multiplex PCR, while TCRdb's copy carries only in-frame clones and drops some. The data contain approximately 480,000 clones, over 75% of them singletons. Donors were healthy HIV-negative adults without recent acute infections or vaccinations. With V trimmed by 7 bases and J by 9 bases, 7 bases remained unmatched. Germline V gene sequence: CDR1 SNHLY, CDR2 FYNNEI. The CDR3 is 14 residues long. The specimen sequenced was PBMCs. The TCR comes from a woman in her thirties or forties in good health. Some clones in this sample may be carry-over from other donors' samples. V gene TRBV2 combines with J gene TRBJ2-1; 12 bases line up with TRBD2. For the CDR3, the DNA is TGTGCCAGCAAACTAGCGGGAGGACAGGGTGAGCAGTTCTTC. Protein: CASKLAGGQGEQFF.